This T cell receptor beta chain comes out of a study of T cell repertoires in cytomegalovirus infection. Whole-study context: It was the public TCR beta signatures that indicated both CMV infection and matching HLA type.

CDR1 and CDR2 (germline): SGHRS, YFSETQ. Trimming took 0 bases from V and 0 from J, leaving 13 bases between them. The CDR3 length is 17 residues. Notes on the study in general: There were HLA-C-restricted CMV-specific TCR beta clonotypes dominating the ex vivo response. Based on cumulative public TCR beta family frequency, carriers of CMV plus the relevant HLA were identified.

TCRdb called the reads again in MiXCR, with one record for every CDR3 protein. Of under 800,000 distinct CDR3 sequences detected, 20% to 25% appear once; the ten largest clones hold 8%. This clonotype showed up just a few times. The antigen is undetermined. The clonotype comes from a human donor in good health (CMV status not recorded). Some clones in this sample may be carry-over from other donors' samples. The chain recombines TRBV5-1 with TRBJ2-1; D possibly uses TRBD1 or TRBD2 (5 bases each). Sequencing was performed on CD8+ T cells from PBMCs. As DNA, the CDR3 is TGCGCCAGCAGCTTGGTCGGGACCCTGAGCTCCTACAATGAGCAGTTCTTC. Protein sequence: CASSLVGTLSSYNEQFF.